This entry lists 28 T cell receptor beta chains sequenced from one sample in a study of PD-1 blockade in classical Hodgkin lymphoma (dated by TCRdb to 2019 to 2021). The time point tag for this specimen amounts to: cycle 4 day 1 (C4D1), after 6 weeks of nivolumab. Every trial patient had relapsed following autologous stem cell transplantation, and prior brentuximab vedotin exposure was what differed among cohorts A, B and C. CD4+ T cells were purified from thawed PBMCs by magnetic negative selection with a Miltenyi CD4+ T cell isolation kit. Library prep was done by the immunoSEQ multiplex PCR assay. Entries here come from immuneACCESS through TCRdb and include only in-frame sequences with V and J called. Some clones fail to appear in such tables; in the studies checked, an unresolved V gene covers under half of the shortfall, and the cause of the remainder is unknown. The sample profile shows 25,000 to 35,000 clones; 75% to 90% of them were found once. Jointly, the top ten make up 2% to 2.5% of the sample.

Source: CD4+ T cells from blood, taken before the fourth cycle of nivolumab. The receptors here all came from a human donor with classical Hodgkin lymphoma.

The gene calls are TRBV2 and TRBJ2-7, with D unresolved. The CDR3 has 12 residues. V was trimmed by 7 bases and J by 6 bases, leaving 13 bases between them. Germline CDR1 reads SNHLY; CDR2 reads FYNNEI. The CDR3 here is CASNSAYAEQYF. The CDR3 DNA follows: TGTGCCAGCAATTCGGCTTACGCCGAGCAGTACTTC.

This rearrangement joins TRBV19 to TRBJ2-3; 12 positions agree with TRBD1. There are 15 residues in the CDR3. V lost 4 bases, J lost 8 bases, and 7 bases stayed unmatched. Looked up from germline, CDR1 is LNHDA and CDR2 is SQIVND (reference sequence). The CDR3 here is CASSNGDRGHGTQYF. The CDR3 coding sequence is TGTGCCAGTAGTAATGGGGACAGGGGGCATGGTACGCAGTATTTT.

This chain connects TRBV6-6 to TRBJ2-2; weak D call: TRBD1 (5 bases). The CDR3 has 15 amino acids. V lost 6 bases to trimming and J lost 4 bases, with 15 bases between them. Germline V gene lookup returns CDR1 MNHNY and CDR2 SVGAGI (reference sequence). CDR3 amino acids: CASSPADSSTGELFF. The CDR3 nucleotides are TGTGCCAGCAGCCCCGCTGACAGTAGCACCGGGGAGCTGTTTTTT.

This chain connects TRBV5-1 to TRBJ2-2; unclear D gene. CDR3 size: 15 residues. V dropped 0 bases and J dropped 13 bases, with 19 bases sitting between them. Germline loops: CDR1 SGHRS, CDR2 YFSETQ. CDR3 residues: CASSLDAGNSLGLFF. DNA of the CDR3: TGCGCCAGCAGCTTGGACGCAGGCAATTCCCTGGGGCTGTTTTTT.

This clone was counted once. The genes are TRBV6-4 and TRBJ2-7; D tentatively fits TRBD1 or TRBD2 (5 bases each). Germline CDR1 is MRHNA and CDR2 is SNTAGT. The CDR3 covers 14 residues. Trimming stripped 5 bases from V and 6 bases from J, with 17 bases between. This chain's CDR3 is CASSKDQGVGEQYF. The CDR3 nucleotides read TGTGCCAGCAGTAAAGATCAGGGAGTCGGCGAGCAGTACTTC.

The V gene is TRBV7-9, the J gene TRBJ1-3; D remains ambiguous. V was trimmed by 4 bases and J by 0 bases, leaving 19 bases between them. The CDR3 consists of 18 residues. From germline, CDR1 is SEHNR and CDR2 FQNEAQ (reference sequence). In nucleotides, the CDR3 is TGTGCCAGCAGCTCCTACGATGGCGGCCCAAGCTCTGGAAACACCATATATTTT. Amino acids: CASSSYDGGPSSGNTIYF.

This rearrangement joins TRBV4-1 to TRBJ2-7, with TRBD2 matching 10 bases. The length of the CDR3 is 14 residues. V trimming: 2 bases; J trimming: 4 bases; junction bases outside the gene matches: 2. Germline assignment: CDR1 MGHRA and CDR2 YSYEKL. CDR3 region: CASSQSSGSYEQYF. In DNA form, the CDR3 reads TGCGCCAGCAGCCAATCTAGCGGGAGTTACGAGCAGTACTTC.

The chain carries TRBV15 and TRBJ1-2; 9 bases align to TRBD1. The CDR3 is 13 residues long. V was clipped by 4 bases and J by 5 bases; unmatched bases: 2. CDR1 is LNHNV and CDR2 is YYDKDF in the germline V gene (reference sequence). The CDR3 DNA sequence: TGTGCCACCAGCACGGGACAGGGATATGGCTACACCTTC. It yields the protein CATSTGQGYGYTF.

The sample holds one count of this clone. This chain joins TRBV5-6 and TRBJ1-2; possibly TRBD1 for D (5 bases). CDR1 and CDR2 (germline): SGHDT, YYEEEE. This CDR3 is 13 amino acids long. V lost 3 bases and J lost 3, with 9 bases in between. The CDR3 region has the DNA TGTGCCAGCAGCTGGGGCGGGTACTATGGCTACACCTTC. It translates to CASSWGGYYGYTF.

The rearrangement links TRBV5-1 to TRBJ1-2, with D possibly matching TRBD1 (5 bases). The CDR3 consists of 14 residues. Between the trimmed V and J ends, which lost 0 bases and 8 bases, there was a span of 14 bases. CDR1 and CDR2 (germline): SGHRS, YFSETQ. CDR3 DNA: TGCGCCAGCAGCTTGGGCGGGACCCTATTAGGCTACACCTTC. Translated, it gives CASSLGGTLLGYTF.

V and J are TRBV9 and TRBJ2-5; D is ambiguous. This CDR3 comprises 13 residues. Trimming removed 2 bases at V and 3 bases at J, with 8 bases between. Per germline, CDR1 SGDLS and CDR2 YYNGEE. This CDR3 reads CASSVGSEETQYF. The CDR3 DNA reads TGTGCCAGCAGCGTGGGGTCGGAAGAGACCCAGTACTTC.

Here the CDR3 reads CASSERGTNYGYTF. As DNA, the CDR3 is TGTGCCAGCAGTGAGAGGGGGACTAACTATGGCTACACCTTC. The chain uses TRBV2 and TRBJ1-2; perhaps TRBD1 as D (6 bases). CDR3 length: 14 amino acids. V was clipped by 3 bases and J by 0 bases, with 8 bases between them. CDR1 SNHLY and CDR2 FYNNEI come from the germline V gene.

The genes are TRBV11-1 and TRBJ2-1; D remains ambiguous. The CDR3 length is 15 residues. Trimming removed 5 bases from V and 8 bases from J, with 19 bases in between. CDR1 and CDR2 from the germline V gene are SGHAT and FQDESV (reference sequence). CDR3 coding DNA: TGTGCCAGCAGCCGACGACTTCCTAGGTCGCATGAGCAGTTCTTC. Translated, it gives CASSRRLPRSHEQFF.

The CDR3 nucleotides are TGTGCCTGGAGTATGACAGGGGTTACAGCTTTCTTT. Its protein product is CAWSMTGVTAFF. The V call is TRBV30, the J call TRBJ1-1, with 8 bases matching TRBD1. This CDR3 is 12 amino acids long. Trimming removed 2 bases from V and 10 bases from J; junction bases left unmatched: 6. Germline CDR1 reads GTSNPN; CDR2 reads SVGIG (reference sequence).

The CDR3 is CAISEQHSNQPQHF. CDR3 nucleotides: TGTGCCATCAGTGAACAGCATAGCAATCAGCCCCAGCATTTT. The chain combines TRBV10-3 with TRBJ1-5; unclear D gene. The germline V gene has CDR1 ENHRY and CDR2 SYGVKD. This CDR3 is built from 14 residues. Trimming took 3 bases from V and 0 from J, leaving 6 bases between them.

The CDR3 region is CASSSQGSNTEAFF. In DNA, the CDR3 is TGTGCCAGCAGTTCACAGGGCTCCAACACTGAAGCTTTCTTT. The gene calls are TRBV6-4 and TRBJ1-1; possible D gene TRBD1, 6 bases. CDR3 size: 14 residues. V was pared by 5 bases and J by 2 bases, with 12 bases between. From germline, CDR1 is MRHNA and CDR2 SNTAGT.

The J gene is TRBJ2-7, the V gene TRBV27; the D gene is possibly TRBD2 (6 bases). With 6 bases removed from V and 2 bases from J, the gap between germline ends came to 11 bases. Germline V gives CDR1 MNHEY, CDR2 SMNVEV (reference sequence). The CDR3 has 13 amino acids. CDR3 residues: CASSRDWTYEQYF. CDR3 nucleotide sequence: TGTGCCAGCAGCCGGGACTGGACCTACGAGCAGTACTTC.

The chain joins TRBV6-4 to TRBJ1-2, with TRBD1 identical over 9 bases. The CDR3 length is 14 residues. Germline loops: CDR1 MRHNA, CDR2 SNTAGT. Trimming at V came to 5 bases and at J to 4 bases, leaving 5 bases not matched to a gene. The CDR3 protein is CASSPDRGGYGYTF. The CDR3 bases are TGTGCCAGCAGTCCTGACAGGGGGGGCTATGGCTACACCTTC.

This clone is a singleton in its sample. This rearrangement joins TRBV2 to TRBJ2-7, with 9 positions matching TRBD1. Per germline, CDR1 SNHLY and CDR2 FYNNEI. The V segment lost 1 base and the J segment 5 bases; nucleotides outside the gene matches: 6. The CDR3 totals 15 residues. CDR3 sequence: CASSEGGTGINEQYF. The CDR3, as DNA: TGTGCCAGCAGTGAAGGCGGGACAGGGATCAACGAGCAGTACTTC. The full variable domain, its missing parts supplied by reference TRBV2 and TRBJ2-7, is EPEVTQTPSHQVTQMGQEVILRCVPISNHLYFYWYRQILGQKVEFLVSFYNNEISEKSEIFDDQFSVERPDGSNFTLKIRSTKLEDSAMYFCASSEGGTGINEQYFGPGTRLTVT.

This clone was counted between two and nine times. The chain recombines TRBV27 with TRBJ1-2; no reliable D call. V was pared by 6 bases and J by 5 bases, with 16 bases between. The CDR3 length is 14 residues. CDR1 is MNHEY, CDR2 SMNVEV, per germline (reference sequence). The chain's CDR3 is CASSTHSGWYGYTF. The CDR3 bases are TGTGCCAGCAGCACCCACTCGGGGTGGTATGGCTACACCTTC.

The chain couples TRBV10-1 to TRBJ2-1; the match to TRBD2 covers 11 bases. With 4 bases clipped from V and 7 bases from J, the junction kept 15 bases outside the gene matches. This CDR3 has 18 amino acids. CDR1 is WNHNN, CDR2 SYGVQD, per germline (reference sequence). CDR3 nucleotides: TGCGCCAGCAGTGGGACAGTTAGCGGGAGGGCCTTGGAGAATGAGCAGTTCTTC. It encodes CASSGTVSGRALENEQFF.

This chain uses TRBV5-5 with TRBJ1-2; D gene ambiguous. V gave up 0 bases and J gave up 2 bases, with 5 bases separating them. Germline-derived CDR1 and CDR2 are SGHKS and YYEKEE (reference sequence). This CDR3 has 13 residues. CDR3 protein: CASSLGGNYGYTF. The CDR3 DNA follows: TGTGCCAGCAGCTTGGGAGGAAACTATGGCTACACCTTC.

This sequence joins TRBV23-1 and TRBJ1-1, with no clear D. TRBV23-1 is assigned to the ORF class and has an uncertain function. This CDR3 spans 9 amino acids. The V end was cut by 9 bases, the J end by 2 bases, with 1 base between. CDR3 coding DNA: TGCGCCAGTAACACTGAAGCTTTCTTT. This encodes CASNTEAFF.

This clone was seen only once. V gene TRBV5-1 combines with J gene TRBJ2-7; 7 nucleotides agree with TRBD1. Germline V gives CDR1 SGHRS, CDR2 YFSETQ. Trimming at V came to 4 bases and at J to 3 bases, leaving 13 bases not matched to a gene. The CDR3 is 16 residues long. CDR3 bases: TGCGCCAGCAGCCCGTTAGCCGGGACAGCCAACTACGAGCAGTACTTC. It translates to CASSPLAGTANYEQYF.

This clone has just one count. The chain employs TRBV20-1 and TRBJ2-3; TRBD2 aligns across 7 bases. Germline CDR1 is DFQATT and CDR2 is SNEGSKA (reference sequence). Trimming took 1 base from V and 8 from J; bases not matched to a gene: 0. This CDR3 has 11 residues. The chain's CDR3 is CSARGGGTQYF. The DNA for the CDR3 is TGCAGTGCTAGAGGGGGGGGTACGCAGTATTTT.

V and J are TRBV7-2 and TRBJ2-2; D is perhaps TRBD1 (5 bases). The CDR3 consists of 13 residues. Germline V gives CDR1 SGHTA, CDR2 FQGNSA. V lost 1 base and J lost 7, with 7 bases in between. The CDR3 region has the DNA TGTGCCAGCAGCTTAGTAGGGGTCGGGGAGCTGTTTTTT. Translated: CASSLVGVGELFF.

The CDR3 spells CASSESALVSEQYF. DNA of the CDR3: TGTGCCAGCAGTGAGTCAGCCTTAGTCAGCGAGCAGTACTTC. The chain employs TRBV2 and TRBJ2-7; D gene unclear. V was pared by 3 bases and J by 6 bases, with 15 bases between. CDR3 length equals 14 residues. Germline values: CDR1 SNHLY, CDR2 FYNNEI.

The sample holds one count of this clone. The chain recombines TRBV19 with TRBJ1-1; 10 bases map to TRBD1. The junction had 7 bases not matched to a gene; V was cut back by 5 bases and J by 10 bases. Germline CDR1 and CDR2: LNHDA and SQIVND (reference sequence). The CDR3 totals 13 residues. CDR3 sequence reads: CASSPTGTGVAFF. In DNA, the CDR3 is TGTGCCAGTAGTCCAACCGGGACAGGGGTAGCTTTCTTT.